The source of this T cell receptor beta chain is a study of PD-1 blockade in classical Hodgkin lymphoma. Findings and caveats of the study: Newly diagnosed patients were reported to exhibit reduced baseline TCR diversity relative to healthy donors. Complete responders started with a diversity level that resembled newly diagnosed patients at baseline.

This CDR3 region has 19 residues. Unmatched junction bases numbered 21, after V lost 5 bases and J lost 8 bases. From germline, CDR1 is SEHNR and CDR2 FQNEAQ (reference sequence). Time point described: cycle 4 day 1 (C4D1), after 6 weeks of nivolumab. In every patient, relapse followed autologous stem cell transplantation, while exposure to brentuximab vedotin differed. To note about this clone: The antigen is not known.

Method: immunoSEQ multiplex PCR; TCRdb's copy keeps in-frame clones and lacks some. The sample has around 60,000 clones; roughly nine tenths are singletons. The sequence was collected from a human donor with classical Hodgkin lymphoma. Specimen: peripheral blood mononuclear cells (PBMCs), collected before the fourth cycle of nivolumab. V and J are TRBV7-9 and TRBJ2-4; 10 bases match TRBD1. The CDR3 DNA is TGTGCCAGCAGCCCCTCCCCCGTCGGGACAGGGGCGATTAGGGACATTCAGTACTTC. It encodes CASSPSPVGTGAIRDIQYF.